The 8 T cell receptor beta chains listed next were all sequenced from one sample in a study of metastatic and nonmetastatic thyroid tumors. TCRdb reprocessed the PCR reads via MiXCR. The sample yields tens of thousands of clones, less than 20% seen once. Thyroid surgery was preceded by no treatment in any patient. Sequences were obtained from blood. These receptors were collected from a female donor with papillary thyroid cancer or a benign thyroid nodule (not recorded which). Some clones in this sample may be carry-over from other donors' samples.

This clone showed up many times. The gene calls are TRBV28 and TRBJ2-3; tentative D call: TRBD2 (5 bases). The CDR3 consists of 13 residues. Germline CDR1 MDHEN, CDR2 SYDVKM. V was trimmed by 5 bases and J by 6 bases, leaving 12 bases between them. The CDR3 loop reads CASSLRAGDTQYF. CDR3 in DNA: TGTGCCAGCAGTCTGCGGGCCGGCGATACGCAGTATTTT.

This clone came up many times. The V call is TRBV5-1, the J call TRBJ2-1; D unclear. Germline V lookup: CDR1 SGHRS, CDR2 YFSETQ. The CDR3 spans 11 residues. Trimming took 0 bases from V and 6 from J, leaving 1 base between them. CDR3 sequence: CASSLANEQFF. The CDR3, as DNA: TGCGCCAGCAGCTTGGCCAATGAGCAGTTCTTC.

This clone was found many times. The chain links TRBV3-1 to TRBJ2-1, with a possible D match to TRBD1 (5 bases). The germline gives CDR1 LGHDT, CDR2 YNNKEL (reference sequence). V was trimmed by 4 bases and J by 5 bases, leaving 9 bases between them. The CDR3 runs to 13 residues. The CDR3 here is CASSPTVNNEQFF. The CDR3 region has the DNA TGTGCCAGCAGCCCGACAGTTAACAATGAGCAGTTCTTC.

This clone was found many times. This sequence joins TRBV6-4 and TRBJ2-3; 10 bases fit TRBD2. Trimming took 6 bases from V and 4 from J; bases not matched to a gene: 13. Germline V gene lookup returns CDR1 MRHNA and CDR2 SNTAGT. This CDR3 is 17 amino acids long. Here the CDR3 reads CASRILAGVREADTQYF. CDR3 nucleotides: TGTGCCAGCAGGATTCTAGCGGGAGTAAGGGAGGCAGATACGCAGTATTTT.

At least ten counts were recorded for this clone. A much larger clonotype is one base distant, so this may be a read error. This chain joins TRBV6-1 and TRBJ2-1; D is unclear. This CDR3 is built from 13 residues. The V gene's germline CDR1 is MNHNS and CDR2 SASEGT. In nucleotides, the CDR3 is TGTGCCAGCAGTAAGACACGAAACAATAAGCAGTTCTTC. It specifies CASSKTRNNKQFF.

This clone was detected many times. The rearrangement links TRBV28 to TRBJ1-4; TRBD1 aligns across 7 bases. V trimming: 6 bases; J trimming: 10 bases; junction bases outside the gene matches: 17. Germline V gene data show CDR1 as MDHEN and CDR2 as SYDVKM. The CDR3 covers 16 residues. CDR3 DNA: TGTGCCAGCAGACATGGAAGAGGGACAGCCCAGGGAAAACTGTTTTTT. Its translation is CASRHGRGTAQGKLFF.

This clone was seen ten or more times. The genes are TRBV28 and TRBJ2-1, with 12 bases lining up with TRBD2. In germline, CDR1 is MDHEN, CDR2 SYDVKM. Unmatched junction bases numbered 2, after V lost 2 bases and J lost 6 bases. This CDR3 is built from 15 residues. This CDR3 is CASSLKGLAGNEQFF. Here the CDR3 DNA reads TGTGCCAGCAGTTTAAAGGGACTAGCGGGCAATGAGCAGTTCTTC.

In its sample, this clone was seen many times. V and J are TRBV30 and TRBJ1-4, with a possible D match to TRBD1 (6 bases). Trimming took off 3 bases at V and 7 bases at J, with 15 bases between the two ends. The CDR3 sequence is 14 residues long. CDR1 is GTSNPN and CDR2 is SVGIG in the germline V gene (reference sequence). Here the CDR3 reads CAWRATGFGEKLFF. The CDR3, as DNA: TGTGCCTGGAGGGCTACAGGGTTTGGTGAAAAACTGTTTTTT.